The sequence of this T cell receptor (beta chain) was determined in a study of regulatory T cells in long-lasting Graves disease. Across the study: The term persistent Graves' disease signified upward of 5 years on antithyroid drugs with positive TSH receptor antibodies. Study results and caveats: Few sampled subjects may have lowered accuracy.

Indicated time point: persistent/refractory GD, antithyroid drugs over 5 years with positive TRAb. The authors made the TCR library using RNA they extracted from PBMCs. Per American Thyroid Association guidelines, Graves' disease was diagnosed. Tubes containing EDTA received roughly 10 milliliters of drawn peripheral blood. Both iRepertoire HTBI primers and Arm-PCR of CDR3 regions were used to build the TCR beta libraries. TCRdb re-analysed the multiplex PCR reads in MiXCR, keeping a single row per CDR3 protein. The repertoire holds 500,000 to 800,000 distinct CDR3 sequences, with 25% to 35% as singletons. This CDR3 comprises 15 residues. The V segment lost 3 bases and the J segment 2 bases; nucleotides outside the gene matches: 5. CDR1 and CDR2 from the germline V gene are MGHDK and SYGVNS. Concerning this clonotype: Its antigen is undetermined.

This TCR was recovered from a female donor with Graves disease. The sample was peripheral blood mononuclear cells (PBMCs), taken when the disease was refractory, from a patient treated with antithyroid drugs. The chain links TRBV25-1 to TRBJ2-7, with 9 bases aligning to TRBD1. DNA for the CDR3: TGTGCCAGCAGTGAGCGGACAGGGGTTACCTACGAGCAGTACTTC. This sequence encodes CASSERTGVTYEQYF.